These T cell receptor beta chains were read from a single sample in a study of blood T cell repertoires in COVID-19. The table came from immunoSEQ multiplex PCR; TCRdb's copy has only in-frame clones and leaves some out. Of some 530,000 clones in the sample, 80% to 90% were seen once. Sequencing used peripheral blood. The receptor set was obtained from a human donor in a cohort sampled during active COVID-19. The CDR3 runs from the conserved cysteine through the conserved F or W. D genes are given only for firm matches. Expanded clones are given a class, and other clones once, few, many or no size at all.

- TRBJ1-1 TRBD1 TRBV5-1 TGCGCCAGCAGCCACTCCCGGGACAGCACTGAAGCTTTCTTT CASSHSRDSTEAFF
- TRBJ1-1 - TRBV6-2/TRBV6-3 TGTGCCAGCAGTTATCAGGGTCACACTGAAGCTTTCTTT CASSYQGHTEAFF
once TRBJ1-5 - TRBV5-6 TGTGCCAGCAGCTTTCAGGGATGGAACAATCAGCCCCAGCATTTT CASSFQGWNNQPQHF
- TRBJ1-1 TRBD1 TRBV25-1 TGTGCCAGCAGTGGACAGGGGATGAACACTGAAGCTTTCTTT CASSGQGMNTEAFF
once TRBJ2-3 - TRBV27 TGTGCCAGCAGTTTAACACGCACAGATACGCAGTATTTT CASSLTRTDTQYF
once TRBJ1-2 TRBD1 TRBV3-1/TRBV3-2 TGTGCCAGCAGCCAAGCGGCCCGTACAGGGGCTTATGGCTACACCTTC CASSQAARTGAYGYTF
once TRBJ1-5 - TRBV5-5 TGTGCCAGCAGCGGGGGACTGATTAGCAATCAGCCCCAGCATTTT CASSGGLISNQPQHF
once TRBJ1-5 TRBD1 TRBV18 TGTGCCAGCTCAGCAACAGGAGGGACAGGGACCTCAAGCAATCAGCCCCAGCATTTT CASSATGGTGTSSNQPQHF
once TRBJ1-1 - TRBV5-6 TGTGCCAGCAGCTTGTCAGGCAGCGGCCAGAGGGAAGCTTTCTTT CASSLSGSGQREAFF
- TRBJ2-3 TRBD2 TRBV10-1 TGCGCCAGCAGTGTCGCTCGGACTAGCGGGACGGCAGATACGCAGTATTTT CASSVARTSGTADTQYF
- TRBJ1-2 TRBD1 TRBV7-9 TGTGCCAGCAGCCTAGACAGGGAATACACCTTC CASSLDREYTF
- TRBJ2-1 TRBD2 TRBV9 TGTGCCAGCAGCCTCATCCCGGGGGGTAATGAGCAGTTCTTC CASSLIPGGNEQFF
once TRBJ2-4 - TRBV5-1 TGCGCCAGCAGCTTGTTTACAGGGAACATTCAGTACTTC CASSLFTGNIQYF
- TRBJ1-2 - TRBV9 TGTGCCAGCAGCGTAGCAGTAGAAGCAGGAGGCTACACCTTC CASSVAVEAGGYTF
- TRBJ1-2 TRBD1 TRBV5-4 TGTGCCAGCAGCTTCGGGACAGGGAGTAACTATGGCTACACCTTC CASSFGTGSNYGYTF
- TRBJ2-3 - TRBV19 TGTGCCAGTAGTATAGCTCCGGACGGGGGTACGCAGTATTTT CASSIAPDGGTQYF
few TRBJ2-2 TRBD1 TRBV7-2 TGTGCCAGCAGCCTGGGACAGGGGGAGGGCGGGGAGCTGTTTTTT CASSLGQGEGGELFF
- TRBJ2-3 TRBD2 TRBV7-9 TGTGCCAGCAGCTCTCGACTAGCCCGGAGCACAGATACGCAGTATTTT CASSSRLARSTDTQYF
- TRBJ1-2 - TRBV3-1/TRBV3-2 TGTGCCAGCAGCCAAGACTCCCTGGGCCTTAACTATGGCTACACCTTC CASSQDSLGLNYGYTF
- TRBJ2-2 TRBD2 TRBV10-3 TGTGCCATCAGTGAGTCCGCTAGCGGTAAGGCCGGGGAGCTGTTTTTT CAISESASGKAGELFF
- TRBJ2-7 - TRBV6-2/TRBV6-3 TGTGCCAGCAGTTCTACCGTCTACGAGCAGTACTTC CASSSTVYEQYF
- TRBJ1-1 TRBD1 TRBV7-8 TGTGCCAGCAGGCTACAGGGGGGGACTGAAGCTTTCTTT CASRLQGGTEAFF
- TRBJ2-7 - TRBV21-1 TGTGCCAGCAGCAAAGCGTCCCAGATAGAGCAGTACTTC CASSKASQIEQYF
- TRBJ2-1 - TRBV25-1 TGTGCCAGCAGTGAATTCACTACAGGGTTCAATGAGCAGTTCTTC CASSEFTTGFNEQFF
- TRBJ2-3 - TRBV25-1 TGTGCCAGCAGTGAACAGGGTATCGAGCCAGATACGCAGTATTTT CASSEQGIEPDTQYF
- TRBJ1-4 TRBD1 TRBV9 TGTGCCAGCAGCTCAAGGGGACAGGGTAGTGAAAAACTGTTTTTT CASSSRGQGSEKLFF
- TRBJ2-7 - TRBV20-1 TGCAGTGCTAGGGGCTTCTACGAGCAGTACTTC CSARGFYEQYF
few TRBJ1-2 TRBD1 TRBV19 TGTGCCAGTAGTATCATGCGGGGGGACAGACTAAGCGGCTACACCTTC CASSIMRGDRLSGYTF
- TRBJ2-1 - TRBV5-1 TGCGCCAGCAGCTTGGACGGCAGGAGGTCTTCTTCTCCGAACAATGAGCAGTTCTTC CASSLDGRRSSSPNNEQFF
- TRBJ1-1 - TRBV7-9 TGTGCCAGCACGGTGCCGGAGGGTGGTGCTGAAGCTTTCTTT CASTVPEGGAEAFF
- TRBJ1-1 TRBD1 TRBV27 TGTGCCAGCAGTAGATACAGGGGATCTGAAGCTTTCTTT CASSRYRGSEAFF
- TRBJ2-1 - TRBV28 TGTGCCAGCAGTCCCGGGACAACCTACAATGAGCAGTTCTTC CASSPGTTYNEQFF
- TRBJ2-7 TRBD1 TRBV11-1 TGTGCCAGCAGCGGACCGGGACAGGGGGTGAACGAGCAGTACTTC CASSGPGQGVNEQYF
- TRBJ1-5 - TRBV9 TGTGCCAGCAGCGTAGGCTGGGGCGGTCAGCCCCAGCATTTT CASSVGWGGQPQHF
few TRBJ2-1 TRBD2 TRBV6-4 TGTGCCAGCAGTGAGACTAGCGGGAGCAATGAGCAGTTCTTC CASSETSGSNEQFF
- TRBJ2-3 - TRBV9 TGTGCCAGCAGCGTAGTCGGGGATACGCAGTATTTT CASSVVGDTQYF
- TRBJ2-1 - TRBV7-3 TGTGCCAGCAGCTTAAAGGGTTGGGGCGGGACCTACAATGAGCAGTTCTTC CASSLKGWGGTYNEQFF
- TRBJ1-1 - TRBV29-1 TGCAGCGTTGAACTAATGGACAAGAACACTGAAGCTTTCTTT CSVELMDKNTEAFF
once TRBJ2-7 - TRBV28 TGTGCCAGCAGTCGTACAGTGGGACTCTACGAGCAGTACTTC CASSRTVGLYEQYF
- TRBJ2-7 - TRBV5-1 TGCGCCAGCAGCTTGGGGGCGGACATAGCCTACGAGCAGTACTTC CASSLGADIAYEQYF
- TRBJ1-1 - TRBV19 TGTGCCAGTAGTACAGACGGGAGGGGGACTGAAGCTTTCTTT CASSTDGRGTEAFF
- TRBJ1-1 - TRBV19 TGTGCCAGTAGCCAGGCAGGGAAGAACACTGAAGCTTTCTTT CASSQAGKNTEAFF
- TRBJ2-5 - TRBV28 TGTGCCAGCAGTGGACTAGGACGAGGGGGCCAAGAGACCCAGTACTTC CASSGLGRGGQETQYF
- TRBJ1-4 - TRBV29-1 TGCAGCGCCGGGGAACCGGAAAAACTGTTTTTT CSAGEPEKLFF
once TRBJ1-2 - TRBV9 TGTGCCAGCAGCGTCTGGACTTTCAACTATGGCTACACCTTC CASSVWTFNYGYTF
- TRBJ2-2 TRBD1 TRBV9 TGTGCCAGCAGCGAAGGGTACCTGGGACAGGGTTTTCCCGGGGAGCTGTTTTTT CASSEGYLGQGFPGELFF
- TRBJ1-2 - TRBV7-3 TGTGCCAGCAGCTTAACAAGAGGGATTGGCTACACCTTC CASSLTRGIGYTF